The 24 T cell receptor beta chains listed next were all sequenced from one sample in a study of CD8 T cells in ankylosing spondylitis. TCRdb independently ran MiXCR on the 5' RACE reads; one entry per CDR3 protein. Of around 210,000 distinct CDR3 sequences in the sample, 8% to 10% were seen once. Sequencing used blood, either unsorted or a sorted T cell fraction (not recorded which). All receptors derive from a female donor with ankylosing spondylitis or in good health (not recorded which).

There are many counts of this clonotype. The CDR3 DNA reads TGTGCCACCAGTGGAGAAGGTTCCCTATATGGCTACACCTTC. Translation: CATSGEGSLYGYTF. The chain is built from TRBV24-1 and TRBJ1-2, with D unresolved. In germline, CDR1 is KGHDR, CDR2 SFDVKD. V gave up 5 bases and J gave up 5 bases, with 14 bases separating them. The length of the CDR3 is 14 residues.

CDR3 in amino acids: CASSFVSGTGDSGANVLTF. CDR3 sequence (DNA): TGTGCCAGCAGTTTCGTCTCCGGGACAGGGGACTCTGGGGCCAACGTCCTGACTTTC. V and J are TRBV12-3 or TRBV12-4 and TRBJ2-6; 10 bases map to TRBD1. This CDR3 spans 19 amino acids. The J segment lost 0 bases and the V segment lost 3 bases, leaving 8 bases of the junction unmatched.

This clonotype was seen many times. The chain links TRBV6-2 or TRBV6-3 to TRBJ1-5, with TRBD1 matching 9 bases. V was clipped by 2 bases and J by 7 bases; unmatched bases: 9. The CDR3 extends over 16 amino acids. Germline lookup yields CDR1 MNHEY and CDR2 SVGEGT. The DNA for the CDR3 is TGTGCCAGCAGTTACCAGACAGGGGGTGTGGGACAGCCCCAGCATTTT. Protein product: CASSYQTGGVGQPQHF.

The table lists this clonotype with many counts. The J gene is TRBJ2-3, the V gene TRBV7-2, with 11 positions matching TRBD1. V trimming: 2 bases; J trimming: 1 base; junction bases outside the gene matches: 5. The V gene's germline CDR1 is SGHTA and CDR2 FQGNSA. CDR3 length: 17 residues. The DNA for the CDR3 is TGTGCCAGCAGCTTACTTGGGGGACAGGGGGGCACAGATACGCAGTATTTT. This codes for CASSLLGGQGGTDTQYF.

The chain is built from TRBV11-1 and TRBJ2-7; D is uncertain. Per germline, CDR1 SGHAT and CDR2 FQDESV (reference sequence). Trimming removed 0 bases from V and 6 bases from J, with 21 bases in between. This CDR3 region has 17 residues. The CDR3 DNA sequence: TGTGCCAGCAGCTTAGCCTATATCCCCTCCTTGGAGCGCGAGCAGTACTTC. This codes for CASSLAYIPSLEREQYF.

This clonotype was seen ten or more times. V usage is TRBV18 and J usage is TRBJ2-1; TRBD1 aligns across 7 bases. Trimming cost V 3 bases and J 1 base; bases outside gene matches: 9. CDR3 length: 17 amino acids. Germline V lookup: CDR1 KGHSH, CDR2 LQKENI. The CDR3 sequence: CASSPVGDRESYNEQFF. The CDR3 DNA sequence: TGTGCCAGCTCACCTGTCGGCGACAGGGAATCCTACAATGAGCAGTTCTTC.

This clonotype came up many times. This chain uses TRBV6-2 or TRBV6-3 with TRBJ2-7, with D possibly matching TRBD1 (8 bases). CDR1 and CDR2 (germline): MNHEY, SVGEGT. Trimming took 6 bases from V and 2 from J, leaving 17 bases between them. This CDR3 comprises 15 residues. CDR3 residues: CASSLRTGRAYEQYF. The CDR3, as DNA: TGTGCCAGCAGCCTACGGACAGGGAGGGCCTACGAGCAGTACTTC.

As concerns this clonotype: A much larger clone sits a single nucleotide away, making a read error possible. The CDR3 sequence is CASGLIGTDTQYF. For the CDR3, the DNA is TGTGCTAGTGGTTTGATCGGGACAGATACGCAGTATTTT. The rearrangement uses TRBV12-5 and TRBJ2-3; D is uncertain. V dropped 2 bases and J dropped 3 bases, with 6 bases sitting between them. Germline V CDR1 and CDR2: LGHNT, FRNRAP. This CDR3 region has 13 residues. Full variable domain (rest looked up from reference TRBV12-5 and TRBJ2-3): DARVTQTPRHKVTEMGQEVTMRCQPILGHNTVFWYRQTMMQGLELLAYFRNRAPLDDSGMPKDRFSAEMPDATLATLKIQPSEPRDSAVYFCASGLIGTDTQYFGPGTRLTVL.

At least ten counts were recorded for this clonotype. The rearrangement uses TRBV3-1 and TRBJ2-3; a weak D match, TRBD2 (5 bases). This CDR3 comprises 15 residues. Trimming took off 0 bases at V and 1 base at J, with 8 bases between the two ends. Germline CDR1 is LGHDT and CDR2 is YNNKEL (reference sequence). CDR3 in amino acids: CASSQEGRGTDTQYF. DNA of the CDR3: TGTGCCAGCAGCCAAGAGGGGAGAGGCACAGATACGCAGTATTTT.

Many counts were recorded for this clonotype. V gene TRBV7-6 combines with J gene TRBJ2-3, with 8 bases aligning to TRBD2. Losses at the gene ends were 2 bases for V and 4 bases for J; bases not matched to a gene: 5. Germline CDR1 is SGHVS and CDR2 is FNYEAQ. The CDR3 runs 15 residues. The CDR3 sequence: CASSLYGRVADTQYF. DNA for the CDR3: TGTGCCAGCAGCTTATACGGGAGGGTGGCAGATACGCAGTATTTT.

This clonotype was seen a handful of times. Written as DNA, the CDR3 is TGTGCCAGCAGCCCGGGACCCCGAGGGGCTGAAGCTTTCTTT. Protein product: CASSPGPRGAEAFF. V and J are TRBV7-2 and TRBJ1-1, with D maybe TRBD1 (5 bases). This CDR3 contains 14 residues. Germline V lookup: CDR1 SGHTA, CDR2 FQGNSA. V dropped 5 bases and J dropped 6 bases, with 16 bases sitting between them.

The table lists this clonotype with many counts. The V call is TRBV12-3 or TRBV12-4, the J call TRBJ1-4; D is perhaps TRBD1 (5 bases). Between the trimmed V and J ends, which lost 5 bases and 6 bases, there was a span of 16 bases. The CDR3 length is 15 residues. The CDR3 sequence is CASSPEGRVYEKLFF. CDR3 nucleotides: TGTGCCAGCAGTCCGGAGGGCAGGGTATATGAAAAACTGTTTTTT.

This clonotype was counted at least ten times. The CDR3 loop reads CASRVIAGNNEQFF. The CDR3 DNA follows: TGTGCCAGCAGAGTAATAGCGGGGAACAATGAGCAGTTCTTC. The rearrangement uses TRBV12-3 or TRBV12-4 and TRBJ2-1; 8 nucleotides line up with TRBD2. CDR3 size: 14 residues. V trimming: 6 bases; J trimming: 5 bases; junction bases outside the gene matches: 6.

At least ten counts were recorded for this clonotype. The chain couples TRBV6-1 to TRBJ1-2; D gene uncertain. Trimming shortened V by 1 base and J by 4 bases, and 10 bases separated the two germline ends. The CDR3 extends over 14 amino acids. CDR1 is MNHNS and CDR2 is SASEGT in the germline V gene. The CDR3 nucleotides read TGTGCCAGCAGTGAAGTTTGGGGTACCTATGGCTACACCTTC. The encoded protein is CASSEVWGTYGYTF.

This clonotype showed up many times. The V call is TRBV30, the J call TRBJ1-5; D is undetermined. This CDR3 has 13 amino acids. Trimming stripped 0 bases from V and 11 bases from J, with 14 bases between. Germline lookup yields CDR1 GTSNPN and CDR2 SVGIG (reference sequence). The CDR3 spells CAWSVRGLGTQHF. CDR3 bases: TGTGCCTGGAGTGTACGAGGGCTAGGGACCCAGCATTTT.

This clonotype was observed many times. The rearrangement joins TRBV2 to TRBJ2-1; 14 nucleotides align to TRBD2. CDR3 size: 19 residues. The V segment lost 6 bases and the J segment 0 bases; nucleotides outside the gene matches: 10. Germline CDR1 and CDR2: SNHLY and FYNNEI. The CDR3 here is CASRRLAGGSLSSYNEQFF. The CDR3 bases are TGTGCCAGCAGGCGACTAGCGGGAGGGTCCCTAAGCTCCTACAATGAGCAGTTCTTC.

This clonotype was counted at least ten times. The V gene is TRBV20-1, the J gene TRBJ2-1; a weak D match, TRBD2 (5 bases). Germline CDR1 is DFQATT and CDR2 is SNEGSKA (reference sequence). The V and J ends lost 3 bases and 6 bases respectively, with 15 bases between them. CDR3 length: 14 amino acids. DNA of the CDR3: TGCAGTGCTAGGTGGGCAGGAGGTGGCAATGAGCAGTTCTTC. Its translation is CSARWAGGGNEQFF.

This clonotype was counted many times. This chain links TRBV12-3 or TRBV12-4 with TRBJ2-5, with 7 nucleotides matching TRBD2. Trimming took 6 bases from V and 4 from J; bases not matched to a gene: 8. The CDR3 runs 14 residues. CDR3 protein: CASSSGTGGETQYF. For the CDR3, the DNA is TGTGCCAGCAGCTCCGGGACGGGAGGAGAGACCCAGTACTTC.

This clonotype was seen repeatedly, ten times or more. This chain connects TRBV12-3 or TRBV12-4 to TRBJ1-2; maybe TRBD1 (5 bases). The V end lost 5 bases, the J end lost 0 bases, and 13 bases lay between the germline ends. This CDR3 region has 15 residues. CDR3 sequence reads: CASSLRGTTNYGYTF. The CDR3 DNA sequence: TGTGCCAGCAGTCTCCGTGGGACGACTAACTATGGCTACACCTTC.

This clonotype was seen ten or more times. The chain is built from TRBV2 and TRBJ1-1; D call uncertain. The CDR3 consists of 13 residues. Per germline, CDR1 SNHLY and CDR2 FYNNEI. V was clipped by 10 bases and J by 2 bases, with 14 bases between them. DNA for the CDR3: TGTGCCAATAGGGAGGGAGTTAACACTGAAGCTTTCTTT. It translates to CANREGVNTEAFF.

In its sample, this clonotype was seen many times. This chain uses TRBV29-1 with TRBJ2-7, with D possibly TRBD2 on 5 matching bases. The germline CDR1 and CDR2 sequences are SQVTM and ANQGSEA. Trimming left V 5 bases short and J 5 bases short, with 10 bases between. The length of the CDR3 is 11 residues. CDR3 in DNA: TGCAGCGTTTTTCGAGGGAACGAGCAGTACTTC. Amino acid sequence: CSVFRGNEQYF.

In its sample, this clonotype was seen many times. This chain connects TRBV20-1 to TRBJ1-1; D is possibly TRBD1 (5 bases). CDR3 size: 13 residues. Germline-derived CDR1 and CDR2 are DFQATT and SNEGSKA (reference sequence). Trimming cost V 5 bases and J 4 bases, with 14 bases left between them. The CDR3 region has the DNA TGCAGTGCTCGGGAGTCAGGGTCCACTGAAGCTTTCTTT. Amino acids: CSARESGSTEAFF.

This clonotype was counted many times. The chain employs TRBV20-1 and TRBJ2-1; possibly TRBD2 for D (6 bases). The germline V and J ends were trimmed by 6 bases and 6 bases, with 12 bases remaining between them. Germline CDR1 reads DFQATT; CDR2 reads SNEGSKA (reference sequence). The CDR3 spans 12 residues. CDR3 protein: CSARGGRNEQFF. In nucleotides, the CDR3 is TGCAGTGCCCGAGGAGGGCGCAATGAGCAGTTCTTC.

There are a few counts of this clonotype. This may stem from a read error, because a much larger clone lies one nucleotide away. The chain joins TRBV20-1 to TRBJ2-7; TRBD1 matches at 9 bases. There are 13 residues in the CDR3. V gave up 6 bases and J gave up 1 base; unmatched junction bases: 4. Germline V gives CDR1 DFQATT, CDR2 SNEGSKA (reference sequence). CDR3 DNA sequence: TGCAGTGCCAGGGACAGGGCTTCCTACGAGCAGTACTTC. Its protein is CSARDRASYEQYF.